A selection of T cell receptor beta chains follows, all from one sample in a study of shared clonotypes between healthy human individuals. TCRdb's table, derived via immunoSEQ multiplex PCR, lists solely in-frame clones and lacks some. The sample comprises some 2.1 million clones, about 95% of which are singletons, and about 1.1% rests with the top ten. Sequencing was performed on naive CD8+ T cells sorted from blood. The receptors derive from a man aged 18 to 30 in good health. Each CDR3 is given with its conserved first and last residue. A D gene is named only where the DNA matches it firmly. Only some rows state a clone size, as once, few, many or a class for expanded clones.

>TRBJ2-1|16|TRBD2|TRBV27|many
TGTGCCAGCAGTTCCCCGCTAGCGGGATGGGATAATGAGCAGTTCTTC
CASSSPLAGWDNEQFF
>TRBJ2-7|14|.|TRBV19|.
TGTGCCAGTAGTACGGCCGCGAGCTCCTACGAGCAGTACTTC
CASSTAASSYEQYF
>TRBJ1-2|14|TRBD1|TRBV4-3|.
TGCGCCAGCAGCCGAGACAGGGAAGATGGTGGCTACACCTTC
CASSRDREDGGYTF
>TRBJ2-3|16|.|TRBV5-1|.
TGCGCCAGCAGCTTGCGGGGGGCGAAGGCCACAGATACGCAGTATTTT
CASSLRGAKATDTQYF
>TRBJ1-6|16|.|TRBV27|.
TGTGCCAGCAGGAGCAGGCCCGCAAGGCCTAATTCACCCCTCCACTTT
CASRSRPARPNSPLHF
>TRBJ2-1|13|TRBD2|TRBV13|once
TGTGCCAGCAGCCCCGGACTAGTTAGTGAGCAGTTCTTC
CASSPGLVSEQFF
>TRBJ2-7|15|.|TRBV28|.
TGTGCCAGCAGTTTATCAGGGGCACCCTCCTACGAGCAGTACTTC
CASSLSGAPSYEQYF
>TRBJ2-1|13|.|TRBV11-1|.
TGTGCCAGCAGCCCAGGATGGGGGAATGAGCAGTTCTTC
CASSPGWGNEQFF
>TRBJ2-1|17|TRBD2|TRBV13|.
TGTGCCAGCAGCTTAGGCAGGGGACTAGCTCCTAACAATGAGCAGTTCTTC
CASSLGRGLAPNNEQFF
>TRBJ2-1|16|TRBD2|TRBV5-6|.
TGTGCCAGCAGCTGGGGGACTAGCGGGGTGTATCTACAGCAGTTCTTC
CASSWGTSGVYLQQFF
>TRBJ2-3|16|.|TRBV10-3|once
TGTGCCATCAGGGGGGAATCGGATGGGCATGGAGATACGCAGTATTTT
CAIRGESDGHGDTQYF
>TRBJ2-7|13|.|TRBV6-6|.
TGTGCCAGCAGTTACGTGGCAGGGACCGAGCAGTACTTC
CASSYVAGTEQYF
>TRBJ2-7|17|.|TRBV7-9|.
TGTGCCAGCAGCTCATACCTGGGACCAAATTTTCCCCACGAGCAGTACTTC
CASSSYLGPNFPHEQYF
>TRBJ2-7|13|.|TRBV6-1|.
TGTGCCAGCAGTGAACGACAGTCCTACGAGCAGTACTTC
CASSERQSYEQYF
>TRBJ1-3|12|.|TRBV11-2|.
TGTGGTTACCGGCACTCTGGAAACACCATATATTTT
CGYRHSGNTIYF
>TRBJ1-2|12|TRBD1|TRBV2|.
TGTGCCAGCAGCTTTACAGGGGATGGCTACACCTTC
CASSFTGDGYTF